A selection of T cell receptor beta chains follows, all from one sample in a study of PD-1 blockade in classical Hodgkin lymphoma. Here immunoSEQ multiplex PCR was the method, and the copy in TCRdb shows in-frame clones only, minus some. The sample holds nearly 60,000 clones; 75% to 95% are singletons and the top ten take more than 9%. The sample in question was peripheral blood mononuclear cells (PBMCs), obtained before the second cycle of nivolumab. Source of these receptors: a human donor with classical Hodgkin lymphoma. Both conserved end residues are part of each CDR3. A D gene is named only where the DNA matches it firmly. Part of the rows lack a size; the others show once, few, many or a class for expanded clones.

d_call,v_call,j_call,clone_size,cdr3_nt,cdr3_aa
-,TRBV6-5,TRBJ1-2,once,TGTGCCAGCACCCTCGGTGTGGACCTTAACTATGGCTACACCTTC,CASTLGVDLNYGYTF
-,TRBV5-4,TRBJ2-1,-,TGTGCCAGCAGCTTGGCGAATGACAGGTTTGGCGAGCAGTTCTTC,CASSLANDRFGEQFF
-,TRBV10-3,TRBJ1-3,-,TGTGCCATTCGACAGTCTGGAAACACCATATATTTT,CAIRQSGNTIYF
TRBD1,TRBV11-1,TRBJ2-5,once,TGTGCCAGCAGCAAACAGGGGATCGAGACCCAGTACTTC,CASSKQGIETQYF
-,TRBV7-9,TRBJ2-3,-,TGTGCCAGCAGCTTTGGGACCGGGGCAGATACGCAGTATTTT,CASSFGTGADTQYF
TRBD2,TRBV7-2,TRBJ2-3,once,TGTGCCAGCAGCTGGAAGGGACTAGCGGGAACTCCTAGCACAGATACGCAGTATTTT,CASSWKGLAGTPSTDTQYF
-,TRBV12-5,TRBJ1-4,-,TGTGCTAGTGGTTTAGACCGTGAAAAACTGTTTTTT,CASGLDREKLFF
TRBD1,TRBV5-1,TRBJ1-4,-,TGCGCCAGCAGCTTGTCCCTCGATCACAGGGGAAGAGGTAATGAAAAACTGTTTTTT,CASSLSLDHRGRGNEKLFF
TRBD1,TRBV7-7,TRBJ2-7,once,TGTGCCAGCAGCGTCCGGGACAGGGGCTACGAGCAGTACTTC,CASSVRDRGYEQYF
-,TRBV19,TRBJ1-1,-,TGTGCCAGTAGTATAGGGACCTTTTTTGAAGCTTTCTTT,CASSIGTFFEAFF
-,TRBV5-1,TRBJ2-6,once,TGCGCCAGCAGCTTTGACCTCTCTGGGGCCAACGTCCTGACTTTC,CASSFDLSGANVLTF
-,TRBV11-1,TRBJ1-1,-,TGTGCCAGCAGCTCAGACAGGAGGACTGAAGCTTTCTTT,CASSSDRRTEAFF
-,TRBV7-3,TRBJ2-3,-,TGTGCCAGCAGCTATACAGGGAGTAGCACAGATACGCAGTATTTT,CASSYTGSSTDTQYF
-,TRBV25-1,TRBJ1-6,-,TGTGCCAGCAGTAGGAATTCACCCCTCCACTTT,CASSRNSPLHF
-,TRBV19,TRBJ2-3,-,TGTGCCAGTAGTAGTAGTCTTAGGGTTTCCGGAGATACGCAGTATTTT,CASSSSLRVSGDTQYF
-,TRBV30,TRBJ1-5,-,TGTGCCTCCTCGCGGGGAGGTTTATATAGCAATCAGCCCCAGCATTTT,CASSRGGLYSNQPQHF
TRBD1,TRBV7-9,TRBJ2-7,once,TGTGCCAGCAGCTCCTCCCGGGGGGACAGGGTAGACAACTACGAGCAGTACTTC,CASSSSRGDRVDNYEQYF
-,TRBV28,TRBJ2-4,-,TGTGCCAGCAGTTTAGGGGTGGGTCAGTACTTC,CASSLGVGQYF
-,TRBV5-5,TRBJ1-5,-,TGTGCCAGCACCCCGGACAGCCATAGCAATCAGCCCCAGCATTTT,CASTPDSHSNQPQHF
-,TRBV19,TRBJ2-7,-,TGTGCCAGTAGTGGGGACCCGCGGTACTACGAGCAGTACTTC,CASSGDPRYYEQYF
-,TRBV4-1,TRBJ2-7,-,TGCGCCAGCAGCCAAGATTCGACAGGTTCGGGCTACGAGCAGTACTTC,CASSQDSTGSGYEQYF
-,TRBV29-1,TRBJ1-2,-,TGCAGCGCACGCATCTATTCAGAGGATGGCTACACCTTC,CSARIYSEDGYTF
-,TRBV28,TRBJ1-5,-,TGTGCCAGCAGTAAGGGGGGCTCCTATAGCAATCAGCCCCAGCATTTT,CASSKGGSYSNQPQHF
-,TRBV2,TRBJ1-2,-,TGTGCCAGCAGCGGAACCGGGACGAATTTGGGCTACACCTTC,CASSGTGTNLGYTF
TRBD1,TRBV28,TRBJ2-1,once,TGTGCCAGCAGTCCTTCGGGACAGGGATTTTACAATGAGCAGTTCTTC,CASSPSGQGFYNEQFF
TRBD2,TRBV27,TRBJ2-1,-,TGTGCCAGCAGGGGACTAGGGCGGCCTGAGCAGTTCTTC,CASRGLGRPEQFF
-,TRBV5-4,TRBJ2-3,-,TGTGCCAGCAGCTGGCGTAGCCCGGCGTCAGATACGCAGTATTTT,CASSWRSPASDTQYF
-,TRBV6-1,TRBJ2-3,-,TGTGCCAGCAGTGAATGGGGGAATCCCACAGATACGCAGTATTTT,CASSEWGNPTDTQYF
-,TRBV6-1,TRBJ2-3,-,TGTGCCAGCAGTGAAGGCAGAGGCACAGATACGCAGTATTTT,CASSEGRGTDTQYF
TRBD1,TRBV2,TRBJ1-2,-,TGTGCCAGCAGTGAAGCGCTTTTCGGGACAGGGGAAAACTATGGCTACACCTTC,CASSEALFGTGENYGYTF
-,TRBV27,TRBJ2-1,-,TGTGCCAGCAGTTTAAGGTCGACAGGGGAGGGTTACAATGAGCAGTTCTTC,CASSLRSTGEGYNEQFF
TRBD2,TRBV4-3,TRBJ2-1,-,TGCGCCAGCAGCCAAGCCGGACTAGCGGGAGGCAATGAGCAGTTCTTC,CASSQAGLAGGNEQFF
-,TRBV11-2,TRBJ2-1,once,TGTGCCAGCAGCTTTACCCCCCTTGGCTCCTACAATGAGCAGTTCTTC,CASSFTPLGSYNEQFF
-,TRBV5-1,TRBJ1-2,-,TGCGCCAGCAGCCTGGACAGAGCTAGCTCCCGAGGCTACACCTTC,CASSLDRASSRGYTF
-,TRBV4-3,TRBJ1-5,-,TGCGCCAGCAGCCAAGATTTGGTAGGGCGTCAGCCCCAGCATTTT,CASSQDLVGRQPQHF
TRBD1,TRBV5-4,TRBJ2-5,-,TGTGCCAGCAGCCTGACAGGGCTCCAAGAGACCCAGTACTTC,CASSLTGLQETQYF
TRBD1,TRBV29-1,TRBJ1-2,-,TGCAGCGTTGAAGATCAGGACAGGGGAGGCGGCTACACCTTC,CSVEDQDRGGGYTF
-,TRBV10-3,TRBJ2-3,-,TGTGCCATCAGCTGGCAGGGTGGGGATACGCAGTATTTT,CAISWQGGDTQYF
-,TRBV6-5,TRBJ2-7,once,TGTGCCAGCAGTTACTCGATTCTGCGGAGCTCCTACGAGCAGTACTTC,CASSYSILRSSYEQYF
-,TRBV25-1,TRBJ2-5,-,TGTGCCAGCAGTGCAGCTGGGGGACGGGAGACCCAGTACTTC,CASSAAGGRETQYF
-,TRBV16,TRBJ1-2,-,TGTGCCAGCAGCCACCCGGACAGTTATGGCTACACCTTC,CASSHPDSYGYTF
-,TRBV9,TRBJ1-5,-,TGTGCCAGCAGCGAGCAAGGGAATCAGCCCCAGCATTTT,CASSEQGNQPQHF
-,TRBV6-6,TRBJ2-2,-,TGTGCCAGCAGTTACTCGACAGGAGCCCGCGGGGAGCTGTTTTTT,CASSYSTGARGELFF
-,TRBV27,TRBJ2-7,few,TGTGCCAGCAGTTACGACCGGGCGTCCTACGAGCAGTACTTC,CASSYDRASYEQYF
TRBD2,TRBV14,TRBJ2-7,few,TGTGCCAGCAGCCGTCAGACCGGGACTAGCGGGGGGGAGCAGTACTTC,CASSRQTGTSGGEQYF
TRBD1,TRBV30,TRBJ2-2,-,TGTGCCTGGAGTGCCGGGACAGGGAACACCGGGGAGCTGTTTTTT,CAWSAGTGNTGELFF
TRBD2,TRBV4-1,TRBJ2-1,-,TGCGCCAGCAGCCAAGATATCGGGGGGGTCTACAATGAGCAGTTCTTC,CASSQDIGGVYNEQFF
-,TRBV13,TRBJ2-7,-,TGTGCCAGCAGCCCAGGAGGGGGTCAGTTGTACGAGCAGTACTTC,CASSPGGGQLYEQYF
TRBD1,TRBV7-2,TRBJ1-4,-,TGTGCCAGCAGCCCACAGGGGATGGGGGAAAAACTGTTTTTT,CASSPQGMGEKLFF
TRBD1,TRBV18,TRBJ2-7,-,TGTGCCAGCTCGCCAGACAGGGGGGGGTCCTACGAGCAGTACTTC,CASSPDRGGSYEQYF
TRBD2,TRBV20-1,TRBJ2-3,-,TGCAGTGTAGGACTAGCGGGACTGTATTTT,CSVGLAGLYF
-,TRBV6-5,TRBJ2-5,-,TGTGCCAGCAGTTACGGAGGGGGTGGGGAGACCCAGTACTTC,CASSYGGGGETQYF
-,TRBV15,TRBJ1-4,-,TGTGCCACCAGCCCATCGAGAAATGGTGAAAAACTGTTTTTT,CATSPSRNGEKLFF
-,TRBV14,TRBJ1-2,once,TGTGCCAGCAGCCAAGATCAAAACTATGGCTACACCTTC,CASSQDQNYGYTF
TRBD2,TRBV10-3,TRBJ2-3,-,TGTGCCATCAGTGAGTCGGGCCGCGCGGGGGGGTTCTCAGATACGCAGTATTTT,CAISESGRAGGFSDTQYF
-,TRBV4-1,TRBJ2-7,-,TGCGCCAGCAGCCAAGCCAACGGGGACTCCGCCCCTCAAACCTACGAGCAGTACTTC,CASSQANGDSAPQTYEQYF
-,TRBV6-5,TRBJ2-7,-,TGTGCCAGCAGTTACGGCCGGAGCTCCTACGAGCAGTACTTC,CASSYGRSSYEQYF
-,TRBV2,TRBJ2-1,-,TGTGCCAGCAAATTTGGCCTCCCCAATGAGCAGTTCTTC,CASKFGLPNEQFF